This TCR beta chain emerged from a study of human T cells and chemical hapten exposure. The wider study: Small pooled library volume differences mainly caused per-sample TCR yield variation.

Study results and caveats: It should be noted that donors had alopecia, so their immune response may differ from healthy people's. Against controls, expanded TCRs gave rise to significantly more large CDR3 similarity clusters.

This sample's time point: pre-sensitization, week 0. This sample's treatment: therapeutic diphenylcyclopropenone sensitization with weekly scalp DPC. Original analysis: From around 25,000 to 690,000 TCRs were found per sample, with a median of about 96,000. In TCRdb, the RACE reads were re-called with MiXCR into one record per CDR3 protein. In this record, the V and J calls reflect TCRdb's handling and not the investigators' own analysis. The sample shows over 85,000 distinct CDR3 sequences, 10% to 11% of them seen only once. There are a few counts of this clonotype. Its specificity is unknown. Germline CDR1 is LNHDA and CDR2 is SQIVND (reference sequence). V was trimmed by 6 bases and J by 4 bases, leaving 15 bases between them. This CDR3 is built from 14 residues.

The starting material was whole blood, obtained in connection with sensitization to the hapten diphenylcyclopropenone (DPC). The V call is TRBV19, the J call TRBJ1-2, with D perhaps matching TRBD1 (6 bases). The TCR comes from an older woman with alopecia areata. Some clones in this sample may be carry-over from other donors' samples. This CDR3 reads CASRPGRTAYGYTF. The CDR3 nucleotides are TGTGCCAGTAGACCGGGACGGACAGCCTATGGCTACACCTTC.